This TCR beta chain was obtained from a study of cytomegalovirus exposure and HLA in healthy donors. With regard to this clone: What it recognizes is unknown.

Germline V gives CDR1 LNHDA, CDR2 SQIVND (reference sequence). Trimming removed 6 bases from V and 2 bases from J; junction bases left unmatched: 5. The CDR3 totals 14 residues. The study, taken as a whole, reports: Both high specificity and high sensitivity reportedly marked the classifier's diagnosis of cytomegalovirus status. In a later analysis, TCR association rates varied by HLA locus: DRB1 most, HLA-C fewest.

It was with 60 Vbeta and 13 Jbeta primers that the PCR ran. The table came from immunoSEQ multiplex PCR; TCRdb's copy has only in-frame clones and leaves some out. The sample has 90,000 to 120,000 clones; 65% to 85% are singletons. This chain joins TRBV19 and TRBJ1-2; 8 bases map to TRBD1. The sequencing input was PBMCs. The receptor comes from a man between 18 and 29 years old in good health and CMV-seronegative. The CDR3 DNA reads TGTGCCAGTAGCCTGGGACAGGCGAACTATGGCTACACCTTC. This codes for CASSLGQANYGYTF.